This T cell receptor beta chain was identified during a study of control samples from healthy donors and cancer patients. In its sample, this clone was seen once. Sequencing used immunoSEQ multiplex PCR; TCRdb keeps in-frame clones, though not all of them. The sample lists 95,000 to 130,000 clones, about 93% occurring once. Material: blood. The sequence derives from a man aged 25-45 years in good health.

CDR3 amino acids: CASSQDFVGDPPGGYTF. The CDR3 nucleotides read TGTGCCAGCAGCCAAGATTTTGTGGGGGATCCGCCGGGTGGCTACACCTTC. The rearrangement uses TRBV14 and TRBJ1-2; tentatively, D is TRBD1 (5 bases). In germline, CDR1 is SGHDN, CDR2 FVKESK. There are 17 residues in the CDR3. V lost 0 bases and J 7 bases, leaving 21 bases between the germline ends.